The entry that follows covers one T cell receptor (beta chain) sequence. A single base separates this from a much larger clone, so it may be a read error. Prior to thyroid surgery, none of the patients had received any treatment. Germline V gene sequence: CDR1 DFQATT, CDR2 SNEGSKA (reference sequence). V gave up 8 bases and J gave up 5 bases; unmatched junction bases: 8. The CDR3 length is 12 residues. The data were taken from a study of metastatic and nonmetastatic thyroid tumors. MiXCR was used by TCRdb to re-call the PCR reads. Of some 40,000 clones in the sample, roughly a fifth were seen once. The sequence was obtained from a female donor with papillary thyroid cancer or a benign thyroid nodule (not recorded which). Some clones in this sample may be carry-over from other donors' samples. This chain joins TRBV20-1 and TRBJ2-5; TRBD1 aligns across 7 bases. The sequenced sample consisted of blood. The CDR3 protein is CSSRQGVETQYF. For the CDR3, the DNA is TGCAGTTCCCGACAGGGCGTGGAGACCCAGTACTTC.